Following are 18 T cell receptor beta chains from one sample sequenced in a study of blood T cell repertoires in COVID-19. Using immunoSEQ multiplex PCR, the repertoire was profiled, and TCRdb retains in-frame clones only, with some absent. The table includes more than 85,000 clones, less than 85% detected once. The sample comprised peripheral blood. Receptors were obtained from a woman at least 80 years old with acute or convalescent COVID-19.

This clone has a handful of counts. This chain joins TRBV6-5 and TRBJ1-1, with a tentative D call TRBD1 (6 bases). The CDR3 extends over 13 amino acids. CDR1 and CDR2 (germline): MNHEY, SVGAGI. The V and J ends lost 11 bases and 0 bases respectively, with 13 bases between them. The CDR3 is CARGGGVNTEAFF. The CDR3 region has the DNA TGTGCCCGAGGGGGGGGAGTGAACACTGAAGCTTTCTTT.

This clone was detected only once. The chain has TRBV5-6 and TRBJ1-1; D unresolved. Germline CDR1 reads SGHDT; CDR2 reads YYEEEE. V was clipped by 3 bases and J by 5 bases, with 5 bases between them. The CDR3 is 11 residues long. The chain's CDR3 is CASSSLTEAFF. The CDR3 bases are TGTGCCAGCAGCTCCTTGACTGAAGCTTTCTTT.

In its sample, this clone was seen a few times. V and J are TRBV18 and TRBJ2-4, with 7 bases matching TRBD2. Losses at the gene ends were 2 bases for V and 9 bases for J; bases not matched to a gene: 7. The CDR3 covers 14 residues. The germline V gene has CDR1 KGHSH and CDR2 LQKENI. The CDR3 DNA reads TGTGCCAGCTCACCAGCCGCGCCGGGAGGCATTCAGTACTTC. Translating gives CASSPAAPGGIQYF.

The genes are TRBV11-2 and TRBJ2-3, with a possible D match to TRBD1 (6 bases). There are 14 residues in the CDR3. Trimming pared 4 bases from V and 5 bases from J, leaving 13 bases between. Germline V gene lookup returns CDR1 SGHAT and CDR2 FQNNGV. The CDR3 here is CASSSRQEEDTQYF. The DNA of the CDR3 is TGTGCCAGCAGCTCCCGACAGGAAGAAGATACGCAGTATTTT.

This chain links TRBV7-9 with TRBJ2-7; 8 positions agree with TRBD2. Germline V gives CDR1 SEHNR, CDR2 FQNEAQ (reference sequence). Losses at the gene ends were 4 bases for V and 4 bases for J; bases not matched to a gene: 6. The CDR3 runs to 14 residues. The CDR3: CASSSGTSLYEQYF. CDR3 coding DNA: TGTGCCAGCAGCTCCGGGACTAGTCTGTACGAGCAGTACTTC. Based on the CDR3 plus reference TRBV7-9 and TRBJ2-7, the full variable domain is DTGVSQNPRHKITKRGQNVTFRCDPISEHNRLYWYRQTLGQGPEFLTYFQNEAQLEKSRLLSDRFSAERPKGSFSTLEIQRTEQGDSAMYLCASSSGTSLYEQYFGPGTRLTVT.

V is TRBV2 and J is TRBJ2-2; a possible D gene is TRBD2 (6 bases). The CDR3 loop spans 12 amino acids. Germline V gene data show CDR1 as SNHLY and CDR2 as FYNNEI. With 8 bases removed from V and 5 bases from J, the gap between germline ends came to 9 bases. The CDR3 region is CASRSGTGELFF. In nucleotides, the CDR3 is TGTGCCAGCCGGAGCGGGACCGGGGAGCTGTTTTTT.

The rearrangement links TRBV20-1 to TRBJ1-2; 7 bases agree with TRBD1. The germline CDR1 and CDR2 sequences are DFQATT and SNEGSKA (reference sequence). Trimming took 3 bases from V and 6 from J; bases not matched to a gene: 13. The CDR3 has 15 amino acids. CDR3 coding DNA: TGCAGTGCTAGTCCCCCGAGAGGGGGCATCAATGGCTACACCTTC. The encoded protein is CSASPPRGGINGYTF.

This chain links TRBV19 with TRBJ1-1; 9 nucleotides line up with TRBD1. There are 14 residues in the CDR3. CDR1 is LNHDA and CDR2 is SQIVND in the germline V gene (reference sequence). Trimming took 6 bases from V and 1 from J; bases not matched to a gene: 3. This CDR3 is CASSRQGENTEAFF. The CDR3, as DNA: TGTGCCAGTAGCCGACAGGGGGAGAACACTGAAGCTTTCTTT. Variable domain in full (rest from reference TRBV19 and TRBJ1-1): DGGITQSPKYLFRKEGQNVTLSCEQNLNHDAMYWYRQDPGQGLRLIYYSQIVNDFQKGDIAEGYSVSREKKESFPLTVTSAQKNPTAFYLCASSRQGENTEAFFGQGTRLTVV.

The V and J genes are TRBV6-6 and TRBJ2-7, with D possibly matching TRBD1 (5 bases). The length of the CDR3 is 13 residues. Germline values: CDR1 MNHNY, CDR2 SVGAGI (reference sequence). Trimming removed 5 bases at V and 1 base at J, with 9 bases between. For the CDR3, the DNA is TGTGCCAGCAGTCACAGGCGTTCCTACGAGCAGTACTTC. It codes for CASSHRRSYEQYF.

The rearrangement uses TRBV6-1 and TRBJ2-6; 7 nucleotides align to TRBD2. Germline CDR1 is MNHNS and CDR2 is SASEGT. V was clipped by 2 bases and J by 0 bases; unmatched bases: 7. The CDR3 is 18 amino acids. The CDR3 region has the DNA TGTGCCAGCAGTGAAAAGGGTCTAGCGGTCTCTGGGGCCAACGTCCTGACTTTC. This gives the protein CASSEKGLAVSGANVLTF.

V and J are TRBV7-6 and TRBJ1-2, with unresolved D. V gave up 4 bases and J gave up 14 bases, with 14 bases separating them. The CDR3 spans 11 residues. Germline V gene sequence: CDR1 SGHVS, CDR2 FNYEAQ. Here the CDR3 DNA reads TGTGCCAGCAGCTCCGAGGGCATGAGGACCTTC. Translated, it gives CASSSEGMRTF.

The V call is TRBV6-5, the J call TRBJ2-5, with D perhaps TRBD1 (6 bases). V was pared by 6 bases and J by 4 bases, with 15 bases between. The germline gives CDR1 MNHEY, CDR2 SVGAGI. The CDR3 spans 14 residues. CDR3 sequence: CASRQGRSGETQYF. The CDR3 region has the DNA TGTGCCAGCAGGCAGGGGAGAAGCGGAGAGACCCAGTACTTC.

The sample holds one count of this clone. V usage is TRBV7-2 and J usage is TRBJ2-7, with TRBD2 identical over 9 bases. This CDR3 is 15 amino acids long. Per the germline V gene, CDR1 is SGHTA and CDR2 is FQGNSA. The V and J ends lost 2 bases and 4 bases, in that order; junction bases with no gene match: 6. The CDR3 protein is CASSLTRAGGYEQYF. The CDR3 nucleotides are TGTGCCAGCAGCTTAACTCGTGCGGGGGGGTACGAGCAGTACTTC.

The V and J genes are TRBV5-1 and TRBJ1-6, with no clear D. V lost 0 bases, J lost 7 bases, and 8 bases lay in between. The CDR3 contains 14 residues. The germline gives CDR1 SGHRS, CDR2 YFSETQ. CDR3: CASSLEGRNSPLHF. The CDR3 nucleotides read TGCGCCAGCAGCTTGGAAGGGAGAAATTCACCCCTCCACTTT.

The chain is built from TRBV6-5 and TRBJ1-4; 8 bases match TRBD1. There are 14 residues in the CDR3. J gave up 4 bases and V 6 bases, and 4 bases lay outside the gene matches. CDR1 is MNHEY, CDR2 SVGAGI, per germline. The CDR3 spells CASRLDRGNEKLFF. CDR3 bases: TGTGCCAGCAGACTCGACAGGGGTAATGAAAAACTGTTTTTT.

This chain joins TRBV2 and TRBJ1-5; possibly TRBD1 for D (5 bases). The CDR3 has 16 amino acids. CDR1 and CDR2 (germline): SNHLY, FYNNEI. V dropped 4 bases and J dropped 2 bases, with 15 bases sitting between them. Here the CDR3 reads CASSGGGDGGNQPQHF. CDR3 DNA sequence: TGTGCCAGCAGTGGGGGCGGGGATGGAGGCAATCAGCCCCAGCATTTT.

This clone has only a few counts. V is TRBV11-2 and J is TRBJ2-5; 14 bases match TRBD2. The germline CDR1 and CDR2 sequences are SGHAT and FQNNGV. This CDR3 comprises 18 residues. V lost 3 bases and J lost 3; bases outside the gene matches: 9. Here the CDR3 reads CASSLTSGGVSPKETQYF. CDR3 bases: TGTGCCAGCAGCTTGACTAGCGGGGGGGTTTCCCCCAAAGAGACCCAGTACTTC.

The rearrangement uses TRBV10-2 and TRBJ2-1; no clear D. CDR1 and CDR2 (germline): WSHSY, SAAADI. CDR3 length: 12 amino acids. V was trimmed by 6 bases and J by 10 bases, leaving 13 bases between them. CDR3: CASRSGNLEQFF. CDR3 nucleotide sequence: TGCGCCAGCAGGTCGGGTAACCTCGAGCAGTTCTTC.